The clone carrying this T cell receptor (beta chain) appeared a few times. The study collected blood at first hyperthyroidism diagnosis, before any ophthalmopathy symptoms arose. The sample is drawn from a study of T cells in Graves' hyperthyroidism and ophthalmopathy. Authors of the study amplified TCR beta CDR3 regions from RNA transcripts. An initial round of RT-PCR targeting the TCR CDR3 relied on the HTBI primer set. A single record per CDR3 protein comes from TCRdb applying MiXCR to the multiplex PCR reads. The sample lists about 580,000 distinct CDR3 sequences; approximately 13% were seen once. The CDR3 is made up of 13 amino acids. V was clipped by 2 bases and J by 0 bases, with 6 bases between them. Germline CDR1 and CDR2: DFQATT and SNEGSKA (reference sequence).

V and J are TRBV20-1 and TRBJ2-3; no firm D call. Sequencing used blood. This clonotype originated in a woman in her twenties or thirties with Graves' hyperthyroidism that later progressed to Graves' ophthalmopathy. The CDR3 region is CSARRISTDTQYF. In DNA form, the CDR3 reads TGCAGTGCTAGAAGGATAAGCACAGATACGCAGTATTTT.